A selection of T cell receptor beta chains follows, all from one sample in a study of regulatory T cells in long-lasting Graves disease. TCRdb called the multiplex PCR reads again in MiXCR, with one record for every CDR3 protein. This sample yields about 420,000 distinct CDR3 sequences, of which 16% are seen a single time; roughly 23% belongs to the top ten. The same sample was also used in a study of T cells in Graves' hyperthyroidism and ophthalmopathy.

The sample here was peripheral blood mononuclear cells (PBMCs), taken at new diagnosis, from a patient treated with antithyroid drugs. These receptors were obtained from a woman between 18 and 29 years old with Graves disease. The CDR3 runs from the conserved cysteine through the conserved F or W. Each record gives: CDR3 protein, CDR3 DNA, clone size, D gene, J gene, V gene. The D gene is left open where the match is weak. Clone size is given for some rows only: seen once, a few or many times, or a class if the clone is expanded.

CDR3aa: CASSRNLANTQYF
CDR3nt: TGTGCCAGCAGCCGAAATCTAGCTAATACGCAGTATTTT
abundance: once
d_gene: -
j_gene: TRBJ2-3
v_gene: TRBV4-2

CDR3aa: CASSEGLAFSYEQYF
CDR3nt: TGTGCCAGCAGTGAAGGGTTAGCGTTCTCCTACGAGCAGTACTTC
abundance: many
d_gene: -
j_gene: TRBJ2-7
v_gene: TRBV6-1

CDR3aa: CASSSTLQGSEQFF
CDR3nt: TGTGCCAGCAGCTCAACCCTCCAGGGGAGCGAGCAGTTCTTC
abundance: -
d_gene: -
j_gene: TRBJ2-1
v_gene: TRBV13

CDR3aa: CASSFSGQSLTEAFF
CDR3nt: TGTGCCAGCAGTTTCTCGGGACAGAGTCTTACTGAAGCTTTCTTT
abundance: many
d_gene: TRBD1
j_gene: TRBJ1-1
v_gene: TRBV28

CDR3aa: CASSRQVDTQYF
CDR3nt: TGTGCCAGCTCACGACAGGTAGATACGCAGTATTTT
abundance: many
d_gene: -
j_gene: TRBJ2-3
v_gene: TRBV18

CDR3aa: CASSLISPRRAEKLFF
CDR3nt: TGTGCCAGCAGCTTGATCAGTCCTCGCAGGGCAGAAAAACTGTTTTTT
abundance: many
d_gene: -
j_gene: TRBJ1-4
v_gene: TRBV27

CDR3aa: CASSFVQGTETQYF
CDR3nt: TGTGCCAGCAGCTTCGTACAGGGGACAGAGACCCAGTACTTC
abundance: many
d_gene: TRBD1
j_gene: TRBJ2-5
v_gene: TRBV7-2

CDR3aa: CATSRVQFRGQGEKLFF
CDR3nt: TGTGCCACCAGCAGAGTTCAATTCAGGGGGCAGGGTGAAAAACTGTTTTTT
abundance: -
d_gene: TRBD1
j_gene: TRBJ1-4
v_gene: TRBV15

CDR3aa: CASSPRGISITEAFF
CDR3nt: TGTGCCAGCAGCCCCAGGGGAATCTCGATCACTGAAGCTTTCTTT
abundance: many
d_gene: -
j_gene: TRBJ1-1
v_gene: TRBV11-2

CDR3aa: CASSLPTGGGSTDTQYF
CDR3nt: TGTGCCAGCAGTTTACCTACAGGGGGAGGGAGCACAGATACGCAGTATTTT
abundance: many
d_gene: -
j_gene: TRBJ2-3
v_gene: TRBV28

CDR3aa: CASSPLATTGELFF
CDR3nt: TGTGCCAGCAGCCCTTTGGCAACGACCGGGGAGCTGTTTTTT
abundance: many
d_gene: -
j_gene: TRBJ2-2
v_gene: TRBV11-2

CDR3aa: CSAVRDSISDTQYF
CDR3nt: TGCAGTGCGGTGCGGGACTCGATTTCAGATACGCAGTATTTT
abundance: few
d_gene: -
j_gene: TRBJ2-3
v_gene: TRBV20-1

CDR3aa: CASSLETVITDTQYF
CDR3nt: TGTGCCAGCAGCTTAGAGACAGTAATCACAGATACGCAGTATTTT
abundance: many
d_gene: -
j_gene: TRBJ2-3
v_gene: TRBV7-9

CDR3aa: CASSDRVAANTGELFF
CDR3nt: TGTGCCAGCAGTGATCGCGTGGCGGCGAACACCGGGGAGCTGTTTTTT
abundance: -
d_gene: -
j_gene: TRBJ2-2
v_gene: TRBV25-1

CDR3aa: CSVVFPGPRSYEQYF
CDR3nt: TGCAGCGTTGTCTTCCCGGGACCTCGATCCTACGAGCAGTACTTC
abundance: -
d_gene: -
j_gene: TRBJ2-7
v_gene: TRBV29-1

CDR3aa: CASGSYTDTQYF
CDR3nt: TGTGCCAGCGGGAGTTATACAGATACGCAGTATTTT
abundance: few
d_gene: -
j_gene: TRBJ2-3
v_gene: TRBV9

CDR3aa: CASSFLGRDSDTQYF
CDR3nt: TGTGCCAGCAGCTTCCTCGGGAGAGACTCAGATACGCAGTATTTT
abundance: many
d_gene: -
j_gene: TRBJ2-3
v_gene: TRBV7-2

CDR3aa: CASSDSGRGGGNEQFF
CDR3nt: TGTGCCAGCAGTGATAGCGGCAGGGGAGGGGGAAATGAGCAGTTCTTC
abundance: -
d_gene: -
j_gene: TRBJ2-1
v_gene: TRBV2

CDR3aa: CAWNGGNSYNSPLHF
CDR3nt: TGTGCCTGGAATGGGGGAAACTCCTATAATTCACCCCTCCACTTT
abundance: many
d_gene: -
j_gene: TRBJ1-6
v_gene: TRBV30

CDR3aa: CASSFWGRRGYNEQFF
CDR3nt: TGTGCCAGCAGTTTTTGGGGACGGCGGGGTTACAATGAGCAGTTCTTC
abundance: -
d_gene: -
j_gene: TRBJ2-1
v_gene: TRBV12-3/TRBV12-4

CDR3aa: CASKWANEQFF
CDR3nt: TGTGCCAGTAAATGGGCCAATGAGCAGTTCTTC
abundance: -
d_gene: -
j_gene: TRBJ2-1
v_gene: TRBV19

CDR3aa: CASMVMGDSYEQYF
CDR3nt: TGTGCCAGCATGGTTATGGGGGACTCGTACGAGCAGTACTTC
abundance: many
d_gene: -
j_gene: TRBJ2-7
v_gene: TRBV2

CDR3aa: CASSVGLESSYEQYF
CDR3nt: TGTGCCAGCAGCGTTGGGCTAGAGAGCTCCTACGAGCAGTACTTC
abundance: -
d_gene: -
j_gene: TRBJ2-7
v_gene: TRBV9

CDR3aa: CASRNSHPVNQPQHF
CDR3nt: TGTGCCAGCAGAAACTCCCACCCCGTAAATCAGCCCCAGCATTTT
abundance: -
d_gene: -
j_gene: TRBJ1-5
v_gene: TRBV6-2/TRBV6-3

CDR3aa: CSADKGINEQFF
CDR3nt: TGCAGCGCGGACAAGGGGATCAATGAGCAGTTCTTC
abundance: many
d_gene: -
j_gene: TRBJ2-1
v_gene: TRBV29-1

CDR3aa: CASRGQGATDTQYF
CDR3nt: TGTGCCAGCAGGGGACAGGGGGCTACAGATACGCAGTATTTT
abundance: many
d_gene: TRBD1
j_gene: TRBJ2-3
v_gene: TRBV6-1

CDR3aa: CASSEAPGLAGNVAKNIQYF
CDR3nt: TGTGCCAGCAGTGAAGCGCCAGGACTAGCGGGCAATGTAGCCAAAAACATTCAGTACTTC
abundance: many
d_gene: TRBD2
j_gene: TRBJ2-4
v_gene: TRBV6-1

CDR3aa: CASSYGREGLDTQYF
CDR3nt: TGTGCCAGCAGTTACGGGCGGGAGGGCCTGGATACGCAGTATTTT
abundance: -
d_gene: TRBD2
j_gene: TRBJ2-3
v_gene: TRBV6-2/TRBV6-3

CDR3aa: CASSLESDNTGELFF
CDR3nt: TGTGCCAGCAGTTTGGAGTCAGACAACACCGGGGAGCTGTTTTTT
abundance: -
d_gene: -
j_gene: TRBJ2-2
v_gene: TRBV28

CDR3aa: CASSPQEDSPNYGYTF
CDR3nt: TGTGCCAGCAGCCCCCAAGAGGACAGCCCTAACTATGGCTACACCTTC
abundance: many
d_gene: -
j_gene: TRBJ1-2
v_gene: TRBV3-1

CDR3aa: CASSIGTRETQYF
CDR3nt: TGTGCCAGCAGTATAGGGACGAGGGAGACCCAGTACTTC
abundance: -
d_gene: -
j_gene: TRBJ2-5
v_gene: TRBV12-3/TRBV12-4

CDR3aa: CSAREPAMNTEAFF
CDR3nt: TGCAGTGCTAGAGAACCAGCCATGAACACTGAAGCTTTCTTT
abundance: few
d_gene: -
j_gene: TRBJ1-1
v_gene: TRBV20-1

CDR3aa: CASSLDNTGELFF
CDR3nt: TGTGCCAGCAGCTTAGACAACACCGGGGAGCTGTTTTTT
abundance: many
d_gene: -
j_gene: TRBJ2-2
v_gene: TRBV18

CDR3aa: CASSDSLQGYEQYF
CDR3nt: TGTGCCAGCAGTGATTCACTTCAGGGCTACGAGCAGTACTTC
abundance: -
d_gene: -
j_gene: TRBJ2-7
v_gene: TRBV25-1

CDR3aa: CSVVSVSGLDTGELFF
CDR3nt: TGCAGCGTTGTTTCCGTTAGCGGGTTAGACACCGGGGAGCTGTTTTTT
abundance: few
d_gene: TRBD2
j_gene: TRBJ2-2
v_gene: TRBV29-1

CDR3aa: CASSRGGLTSEQYF
CDR3nt: TGCGCCAGCAGTCGCGGGGGCTTAACCTCCGAGCAGTACTTC
abundance: many
d_gene: -
j_gene: TRBJ2-7
v_gene: TRBV10-1

CDR3aa: CASSYSMNFPTSREQFF
CDR3nt: TGTGCCAGCAGTTACTCGATGAATTTCCCAACTAGTCGTGAGCAGTTCTTC
abundance: many
d_gene: -
j_gene: TRBJ2-1
v_gene: TRBV6-2/TRBV6-3

CDR3aa: CASSLLALNTEAFF
CDR3nt: TGCGCCAGCAGCTTGTTGGCGCTGAACACTGAAGCTTTCTTT
abundance: many
d_gene: -
j_gene: TRBJ1-1
v_gene: TRBV5-1

CDR3aa: CASSYGGRAGYEQYF
CDR3nt: TGTGCCAGCAGTTACGGCGGGAGGGCCGGTTACGAGCAGTACTTC
abundance: few
d_gene: TRBD2
j_gene: TRBJ2-7
v_gene: TRBV6-2/TRBV6-3

CDR3aa: CAISATSGRSGELFF
CDR3nt: TGTGCCATCAGTGCGACTAGCGGGAGAAGCGGGGAGCTGTTTTTT
abundance: -
d_gene: TRBD2
j_gene: TRBJ2-2
v_gene: TRBV10-3

CDR3aa: CASSFTGTSGRAQETQYF
CDR3nt: TGCGCCAGCAGCTTCACCGGGACTAGCGGGAGGGCCCAAGAGACCCAGTACTTC
abundance: -
d_gene: TRBD2
j_gene: TRBJ2-5
v_gene: TRBV5-1

CDR3aa: CASSLVTDSQPQHF
CDR3nt: TGTGCCAGCAGCTTAGTCACCGACTCGCAGCCCCAGCATTTT
abundance: few
d_gene: -
j_gene: TRBJ1-5
v_gene: TRBV7-9

CDR3aa: CASTQGVGGSYNEQFF
CDR3nt: TGTGCCAGCACCCAGGGGGTGGGAGGTTCCTACAATGAGCAGTTCTTC
abundance: many
d_gene: -
j_gene: TRBJ2-1
v_gene: TRBV7-6

CDR3aa: CASSPVVLGEAFF
CDR3nt: TGTGCCAGCTCACCGGTGGTCTTAGGTGAAGCTTTCTTT
abundance: -
d_gene: -
j_gene: TRBJ1-1
v_gene: TRBV18

CDR3aa: CSVNSRTSGSTDTQYF
CDR3nt: TGCAGCGTTAATAGCAGGACTAGCGGGAGCACAGATACGCAGTATTTT
abundance: many
d_gene: TRBD2
j_gene: TRBJ2-3
v_gene: TRBV29-1

CDR3aa: CAIHPGAIRTGELFF
CDR3nt: TGTGCCATCCATCCGGGGGCAATAAGAACCGGGGAGCTGTTTTTT
abundance: many
d_gene: -
j_gene: TRBJ2-2
v_gene: TRBV6-2/TRBV6-3

CDR3aa: CASSERLAVYNEQFF
CDR3nt: TGTGCCAGCAGTGAGAGACTAGCGGTCTACAATGAGCAGTTCTTC
abundance: many
d_gene: TRBD2
j_gene: TRBJ2-1
v_gene: TRBV2

CDR3aa: CATSDPLAKNIQYF
CDR3nt: TGTGCCACCAGTGACCCCTTAGCCAAAAACATTCAGTACTTC
abundance: -
d_gene: -
j_gene: TRBJ2-4
v_gene: TRBV24-1

CDR3aa: CSSRVGEKLFF
CDR3nt: TGCAGCTCGAGGGTGGGTGAAAAACTGTTTTTT
abundance: few
d_gene: -
j_gene: TRBJ1-4
v_gene: TRBV29-1

CDR3aa: CASSTGTGCEQYF
CDR3nt: TGTGCCAGCTCAACCGGGACGGGATGCGAGCAGTACTTC
abundance: -
d_gene: -
j_gene: TRBJ2-7
v_gene: TRBV18

CDR3aa: CASSQEGRTSEKLFF
CDR3nt: TGCGCCAGCAGCCAAGAGGGCCGGACTAGTGAAAAACTGTTTTTT
abundance: -
d_gene: -
j_gene: TRBJ1-4
v_gene: TRBV4-1